The T cell receptor (beta chain) described here comes from a study of blood T cell repertoires in COVID-19 (dated by TCRdb to 2018 to 2021). The study in broad terms: The collaborator samples originated in the United States, Italy and Spain and spanned the acute and convalescent phases of COVID-19. The material from the prospective study consisted of cDNA or gDNA derived from T cells, B-cell-depleted T cells, or PBMCs. The repertoires were released in a freely available public database intended as a resource for research on the immune response to SARS-CoV-2. The samples were drawn from the first 160 participants of the ongoing ImmuneRACE study and from 950 to 1,500 subjects provided by 6 global collaborators. Where HLA class I and class II types were available, the types were taken from metadata supplied by the sample provider, not from assay-based typing. The dataset comprised deeply sampled blood TCRbeta repertoires from subjects exposed to, actively infected with, or recovered from COVID-19. A de-identified subject ID, COVID-19 status, age in years and sex were almost always included in the sample metadata. Summary of the overall study and its limitations: Clinical and demographic metadata were provided uncurated, with the amount varying by source and participant.

TCRbeta CDR3 regions were amplified from genomic DNA using the immunoSEQ Assay, a bias-controlled multiplex PCR. In the original analysis: Within the assay, amplification of reference gene primers was used to estimate how many nucleated cells each sample contained. To quantify the absolute abundance of each unique TCRbeta CDR3 rearrangement, sequence reads were collapsed and filtered. For each sample, productive Simpson clonality was calculated by taking the square root of Simpson's diversity index across productive rearrangements. Entries here come from immuneACCESS through TCRdb and include only in-frame sequences with V and J called. Some clones fail to appear in such tables; in the studies checked, an unresolved V gene covers under half of the shortfall, and the cause of the remainder is unknown. The V and J calls and the clone size are those of that table, but D and trimming were determined from the DNA. This sample holds some 150,000 clones; around nine tenths were observed only once. Jointly, the top ten make up about 2.1% of the sample.

Here V drops 3 bases and J drops 6 bases, and the junction holds 5 bases not matched to any gene. From the cysteine up to the phenylalanine, the CDR3 has a length of 15 residues. Only the CDR3 region is kept as DNA, spanning 45 bases read in frame from base 1. For CDR1 and CDR2, the germline V gene lists KGHSH and LQKENI. Collaborating institutions collected whole blood in K2EDTA tubes following their own protocols. For TCRbeta analysis, collaborator samples were shipped as frozen whole blood, as isolated PBMCs, or as DNA extracted from either sample type. Comment on this clone: The target of this receptor is not known. No clone much larger than this one lies a single base away; base qualities are absent.

The chain couples TRBV18 to TRBJ1-6; 7 nucleotides in the junction match TRBD1. The sequence derives from a human donor in a cohort sampled during active COVID-19. The source material was peripheral blood. The nucleotide sequence is given as TGTGCCAGCTCACCGACCGACAGGGCTAATTCACCCCTCCACTTT. The encoded protein is CASSPTDRANSPLHF.